These 6 T cell receptor beta chains came from one sample sequenced in a study of blood T cell repertoires in COVID-19. Only in-frame clones appear in the TCRdb table, and some are missing; sequencing was by immunoSEQ multiplex PCR. The table lists roughly 80,000 clones, approximately 83% of them singletons. Sequenced material: peripheral blood. These TCRs come from a human donor in a cohort sampled during active COVID-19.

The chain carries TRBV3-1 (or the pseudogene TRBV3-2) and TRBJ2-1, with 9 bases lining up with TRBD2. This CDR3 has 16 residues. The germline V gene has CDR1 LGHDT and CDR2 YNNKEL (reference sequence). V was pared by 3 bases and J by 12 bases, with 15 bases of the junction left unmatched. The CDR3 nucleotides are TGTGCCAGCAGCCACTTAAGCGGGGGGCCTCCCCAATTGCAGTTCTTC. Translating it yields CASSHLSGGPPQLQFF.

This chain connects TRBV24-1 to TRBJ2-4; 9 nucleotides match TRBD1. CDR3 length: 17 residues. V shed 2 bases and J 0 bases; nucleotides not matched to a gene: 4. From germline, CDR1 is KGHDR and CDR2 SFDVKD. The DNA for the CDR3 is TGTGCCACCAGTGATTCTACAGGGGGCCTAGCCAAAAACATTCAGTACTTC. It encodes CATSDSTGGLAKNIQYF.

The CDR3 DNA follows: TGTGCCAGCAGCTTGGGCGACAGGGGCCTTAACTATGGCTACACCTTC. Its protein product is CASSLGDRGLNYGYTF. This chain joins TRBV5-6 and TRBJ1-2; 8 bases align to TRBD1. CDR3 length equals 16 residues. The V gene end was trimmed by 0 bases and the J gene end by 1 base; junction bases not matched to a gene: 5. Germline V lookup: CDR1 SGHDT, CDR2 YYEEEE.

Only one count was recorded for this clone. This sequence joins TRBV19 and TRBJ2-2, with D perhaps matching TRBD1 (6 bases). This CDR3 has 14 residues. V was pared by 9 bases and J by 0 bases, with 11 bases between. Germline-derived CDR1 and CDR2 are LNHDA and SQIVND (reference sequence). The CDR3 region is CASSGTPNTGELFF. The DNA for the CDR3 is TGTGCCAGCTCCGGGACACCGAACACCGGGGAGCTGTTTTTT.

CDR3: CASGAGGNEQYF. CDR3 sequence (DNA): TGTGCCAGCGGGGCAGGGGGGAACGAGCAGTACTTC. This chain uses TRBV5-6 with TRBJ2-7; TRBD1 might be the D (7 bases). Germline CDR1 and CDR2: SGHDT and YYEEEE. The CDR3 is made up of 12 amino acids. V gave up 7 bases and J gave up 5 bases, with 13 bases separating them.

The rearrangement links TRBV19 to TRBJ1-1; D might be TRBD1 (6 bases). The CDR3 contains 14 residues. Germline V lookup: CDR1 LNHDA, CDR2 SQIVND (reference sequence). The V and J ends lost 8 bases and 1 base respectively, with 14 bases between them. Written as DNA, the CDR3 is TGTGCCAGTTTTGGGGGCAAGGGGAACACTGAAGCTTTCTTT. This encodes CASFGGKGNTEAFF.